This record covers a single T cell receptor beta chain. The CDR3 is 16 amino acids. CDR1 and CDR2 (germline): SGHKS, YYEKEE (reference sequence). The V gene lost 4 bases and the J gene lost 0 bases, with 16 bases spanning the gap. Authors' methods: It was from reference gene primer amplification that nucleated cell counts were estimated. The protocol was immunoSEQ multiplex PCR, while the TCRdb copy is restricted to in-frame clones and leaves out a portion. V and J calls and clone size are given by that table; D and trimming were obtained from the DNA. The sample yields under 150,000 clones, roughly 80% seen once. These data originate in a study of blood T cell repertoires in COVID-19.

The chain combines TRBV5-5 with TRBJ1-2; perhaps TRBD1 as D (5 bases). The source of this sequence is a human donor in a cohort sampled during active COVID-19. The source material was peripheral blood. CDR3 in DNA: TGTGCCAGCAGCGCCCATAGACAGATTCCTAACTATGGCTACACCTTC. It specifies CASSAHRQIPNYGYTF.